The 23 T cell receptor beta chains below come from one sample, sequenced in a study of CD8+CD57+ T cells in acquired aplastic anemia. Whoever was chosen for sequencing had shown CD8+CD57+ cell expansion by flow cytometry. CDR3 and TCR beta VDJ profiling relied on genomic DNA as the template. TCRdb re-called the reads with MiXCR, one entry per CDR3 protein. The repertoire includes roughly 220,000 distinct CDR3 sequences, roughly two thirds of them detected once, and about 60% sits in the top ten. The sequencing sample was made of sorted CD4+, CD8+, or CD8+CD57+ T cells (not recorded which) from PBMCs. These receptor sequences come from a human donor with aplastic anemia.

The gene calls are TRBV20-1 and TRBJ1-3; unclear D gene. CDR1 and CDR2 from the germline V gene are DFQATT and SNEGSKA (reference sequence). V dropped 2 bases and J dropped 2 bases, with 19 bases sitting between them. This CDR3 contains 17 residues. CDR3 sequence reads: CSARPDETRAAGNTIYF. The CDR3 region has the DNA TGCAGTGCTAGACCCGACGAGACCAGAGCGGCTGGAAACACCATATATTTT.

The chain joins TRBV11-2 to TRBJ1-4; D unresolved. Germline-derived CDR1 and CDR2 are SGHAT and FQNNGV. V dropped 10 bases and J dropped 8 bases, with 17 bases sitting between them. There are 13 residues in the CDR3. CDR3 sequence (DNA): TGTGCCACCAGAAGGACGGAAAACGAAAAACTGTTTTTT. This translates into CATRRTENEKLFF. Full variable domain (missing parts from reference TRBV11-2 and TRBJ1-4): EAGVAQSPRYKIIEKRQSVAFWCNPISGHATLYWYQQILGQGPKLLIQFQNNGVVDDSQLPKDRFSAERLKGVDSTLKIQPAKLEDSAVYLCATRRTENEKLFFGSGTQLSVL.

The CDR3 sequence is CASSRDRVNSPLHF. The CDR3 nucleotides are TGTGCCAGCAGCCGGGACAGGGTTAATTCACCCCTCCACTTT. This chain connects TRBV4-2 to TRBJ1-6; 9 bases are a match to TRBD1. V was clipped by 4 bases and J by 6 bases; unmatched bases: 1. Germline V CDR1 and CDR2: LGHNA, YNFKEQ. There are 14 residues in the CDR3.

The chain recombines TRBV7-9 with TRBJ1-1; the D is unclear. Germline CDR1 and CDR2: SEHNR and FQNEAQ (reference sequence). V shed 3 bases and J shed 0 bases, with 17 bases lying between them. The CDR3 runs to 17 residues. The CDR3 here is CASSFQRQLMVNTEAFF. In DNA, the CDR3 is TGTGCCAGCAGCTTCCAACGGCAGCTTATGGTGAACACTGAAGCTTTCTTT.

V and J are TRBV10-3 and TRBJ1-5; D is uncertain. This CDR3 comprises 15 residues. Germline loops: CDR1 ENHRY, CDR2 SYGVKD. V was cut by 4 bases and J by 2 bases, with 12 bases left in between. The CDR3 DNA sequence: TGTGCCATCAGTGCCGGCTTGGAGGGCAATCAGCCCCAGCATTTT. This encodes CAISAGLEGNQPQHF.

This rearrangement joins TRBV9 to TRBJ2-3; 9 bases are a match to TRBD1. With 2 bases clipped from V and 5 bases from J, the junction kept 6 bases outside the gene matches. This CDR3 is built from 15 residues. Germline V gene sequence: CDR1 SGDLS, CDR2 YYNGEE. The CDR3 DNA reads as TGTGCCAGCAGCGTGCGGGACAGGGATGGAGATACGCAGTATTTT. It encodes CASSVRDRDGDTQYF.

This clonotype has ten or more counts. This rearrangement joins TRBV5-1 to TRBJ2-7; unclear D gene. Germline CDR1 and CDR2: SGHRS and YFSETQ. V gave up 3 bases and J gave up 1 base, with 2 bases separating them. The CDR3 runs 11 residues. DNA for the CDR3: TGCGCCAGCAGCTCATCCTACGAGCAGTACTTC. Protein sequence: CASSSSYEQYF.

The table lists this clonotype with many counts. The chain is built from TRBV7-6 and TRBJ2-7; TRBD1 aligns across 9 bases. The V segment lost 1 base and the J segment 2 bases; nucleotides outside the gene matches: 6. CDR1 is SGHVS, CDR2 FNYEAQ, per germline. The CDR3 runs to 16 residues. The CDR3 protein is CASSLGTTGGAYEQYF. The CDR3 DNA follows: TGTGCCAGCAGCTTAGGTACGACAGGGGGTGCCTACGAGCAGTACTTC.

This chain joins TRBV14 and TRBJ2-7; 12 bases map to TRBD2. The ends lost 3 bases at V and 4 bases at J; junction bases unmatched: 4. Per germline, CDR1 SGHDN and CDR2 FVKESK. The CDR3 covers 15 residues. The CDR3 reads CASSQGLAGPYEQYF. For the CDR3, the DNA is TGTGCCAGCAGCCAGGGACTAGCGGGTCCATACGAGCAGTACTTC.

The chain joins TRBV7-6 to TRBJ2-1, with D hard to call. Trimming left V 4 bases short and J 7 bases short, with 8 bases between. The CDR3 is 12 amino acids. Germline loops: CDR1 SGHVS, CDR2 FNYEAQ. CDR3: CASSYAVNEQFF. The CDR3 nucleotides read TGTGCCAGCAGCTACGCAGTTAATGAGCAGTTCTTC. Full variable domain (missing parts from reference TRBV7-6 and TRBJ2-1): GAGVSQSPRYKVTKRGQDVALRCDPISGHVSLYWYRQALGQGPEFLTYFNYEAQQDKSGLPNDRFSAERPEGSISTLTIQRTEQRDSAMYRCASSYAVNEQFFGPGTRLTVL.

This chain links TRBV7-2 with TRBJ2-7, with 14 bases fitting TRBD2. The CDR3 runs to 18 residues. Looked up from germline, CDR1 is SGHTA and CDR2 is FQGNSA. J was trimmed by 0 bases and V by 5 bases; bases with no gene match: 9. The CDR3: CASSLRGLAGESSYEQYF. CDR3 bases: TGTGCCAGCAGCCTCAGGGGACTAGCGGGGGAGAGCTCCTACGAGCAGTACTTC.

The chain joins TRBV24-1 to TRBJ2-3; D ambiguous. In germline, CDR1 is KGHDR, CDR2 SFDVKD. The CDR3 contains 15 residues. With 8 bases removed from V and 0 bases from J, the gap between germline ends came to 14 bases. The CDR3 here is CATMAGSASTDTQYF. The CDR3 DNA sequence: TGTGCCACCATGGCTGGCAGTGCTAGCACAGATACGCAGTATTTT.

The chain combines TRBV7-9 with TRBJ2-1; D gene unclear. V was clipped by 3 bases and J by 9 bases, with 9 bases between them. The CDR3 consists of 12 residues. Germline lookup yields CDR1 SEHNR and CDR2 FQNEAQ (reference sequence). This chain's CDR3 is CASSFTAIEQFF. The CDR3 DNA is TGTGCCAGCAGCTTCACGGCCATTGAGCAGTTCTTC.

The V and J genes are TRBV10-2 and TRBJ2-2, with 12 nucleotides matching TRBD2. This CDR3 is 16 amino acids long. Germline V lookup: CDR1 WSHSY, CDR2 SAAADI. Trimming at V came to 4 bases and at J to 6 bases, leaving 6 bases not matched to a gene. CDR3 region: CASSALAGGPSGELFF. The CDR3 DNA reads as TGCGCCAGCAGTGCCCTAGCGGGGGGGCCGTCCGGGGAGCTGTTTTTT.

The table lists this clonotype with many counts. The chain joins TRBV7-3 to TRBJ2-3, with TRBD2 matching 11 bases. The CDR3 sequence is 15 residues long. Germline assignment: CDR1 SGHTA and CDR2 FQGTGA. V lost 7 bases, J lost 4 bases, and 7 bases stayed unmatched. CDR3 DNA sequence: TGTGCCAGCACCCTTAGCGGGGGGGCAGCAGATACGCAGTATTTT. It encodes CASTLSGGAADTQYF.

The V gene is TRBV5-1, the J gene TRBJ1-1; D perhaps matches TRBD1 (5 bases). CDR1 is SGHRS and CDR2 is YFSETQ in the germline V gene. The CDR3 length is 13 residues. The V end was cut by 3 bases, the J end by 5 bases, with 11 bases between. CDR3 in amino acids: CASSYMGGTEAFF. The CDR3 nucleotides are TGCGCCAGCAGCTATATGGGGGGGACTGAAGCTTTCTTT.

The chain is built from TRBV10-3 and TRBJ2-7, with D possibly being TRBD1 (5 bases). The V gene lost 5 bases and the J gene lost 4 bases, with 12 bases spanning the gap. Germline V CDR1 and CDR2: ENHRY, SYGVKD. This CDR3 contains 13 residues. CDR3 residues: CAISTRDRYEQYF. In DNA form, the CDR3 reads TGTGCCATCAGTACCAGGGATAGGTACGAGCAGTACTTC.

The V gene is TRBV2, the J gene TRBJ1-1, with D unresolved. V lost 6 bases to trimming and J lost 1 base, with 12 bases between them. CDR1 and CDR2 from the germline V gene are SNHLY and FYNNEI. The length of the CDR3 is 14 residues. This chain's CDR3 is CASSRVTGNTEAFF. The CDR3 DNA is TGTGCCAGCAGCCGCGTCACCGGGAACACTGAAGCTTTCTTT.

The rearrangement links TRBV20-1 to TRBJ1-2; 10 positions agree with TRBD1. The CDR3 covers 14 residues. V shed 3 bases and J 5 bases; nucleotides not matched to a gene: 6. Germline V gene lookup returns CDR1 DFQATT and CDR2 SNEGSKA (reference sequence). CDR3 protein: CSARATGGRYGYTF. CDR3 coding DNA: TGCAGTGCTAGGGCGACAGGGGGCAGGTATGGCTACACCTTC.

This clonotype was recorded once. J is TRBJ2-5 and V is TRBV7-2, with D hard to call. This CDR3 has 13 amino acids. Trimming removed 1 base at V and 7 bases at J, with 10 bases between. Germline assignment: CDR1 SGHTA and CDR2 FQGNSA. Written as DNA, the CDR3 is TGTGCCAGCAGCTTAGGCCTCTCAGGGACCCAGTACTTC. Its protein product is CASSLGLSGTQYF.

For this clonotype: Given a much more abundant clone one base away, this may be a read error. This rearrangement joins TRBV11-3 to TRBJ2-3; either TRBD1 or TRBD2 may supply D (5 bases each). CDR3 size: 13 residues. CDR1 and CDR2 from the germline V gene are SGHNT and YENEEA. The V end lost 8 bases, the J end lost 5 bases, and 14 bases lay between the germline ends. The DNA of the CDR3 is TGTGCCAGCGGGCTCAGTGGGGGAGATACGCAGTATTTT. Its protein is CASGLSGGDTQYF.

This clonotype was seen a handful of times. The chain joins TRBV5-1 to TRBJ1-6; D is possibly TRBD1 (6 bases). Trimming took off 4 bases at V and 11 bases at J, with 16 bases between the two ends. This CDR3 is 14 amino acids long. CDR1 is SGHRS, CDR2 YFSETQ, per germline. The CDR3 DNA follows: TGCGCCAGCAGCGGGGACATCCAAACTGCACCCCTCCACTTT. Protein: CASSGDIQTAPLHF.

A few counts support this clonotype. V is TRBV7-9 and J is TRBJ1-6, with no clear D. There are 13 residues in the CDR3. The ends were cut back, 6 bases at V and 7 bases at J, with 10 bases in the middle. Germline V gene lookup returns CDR1 SEHNR and CDR2 FQNEAQ (reference sequence). The CDR3 coding sequence is TGTGCCAGCAGTCGGGAAGGGAATTCACCCCTCCACTTT. It specifies CASSREGNSPLHF.